This entry is about one T cell receptor beta chain. This specimen belongs to a study of T-cell reconstitution after alpha-beta-depleted transplantation in children. Unique molecular identifiers featured in how the TCRbeta library was prepared. Via MiXCR, TCRdb re-called the PCR reads, giving one row per CDR3 protein. The data show 780,000 or so distinct CDR3 sequences, 16% seen once. The CDR3 sequence is 16 residues long. V was trimmed by 3 bases and J by 5 bases, leaving 20 bases between them. CDR1 SGHRS and CDR2 YFSETQ come from the germline V gene. The material sequenced was PBMCs, mostly from graft donor cells, taken 360 days after TCRalphabeta/CD19-depleted stem cell transplant. This chain joins TRBV5-1 and TRBJ2-5; possibly TRBD2 for D (6 bases). The receptor's source is a male patient younger than 18 who had a stem cell transplant for acute lymphoblastic leukemia, so the T cells may come from the graft donor. The CDR3 DNA is TGCGCCAGCAGCTCCCGGACTGGAGGGACTGGGGAGACCCAGTACTTC. The encoded protein is CASSSRTGGTGETQYF.